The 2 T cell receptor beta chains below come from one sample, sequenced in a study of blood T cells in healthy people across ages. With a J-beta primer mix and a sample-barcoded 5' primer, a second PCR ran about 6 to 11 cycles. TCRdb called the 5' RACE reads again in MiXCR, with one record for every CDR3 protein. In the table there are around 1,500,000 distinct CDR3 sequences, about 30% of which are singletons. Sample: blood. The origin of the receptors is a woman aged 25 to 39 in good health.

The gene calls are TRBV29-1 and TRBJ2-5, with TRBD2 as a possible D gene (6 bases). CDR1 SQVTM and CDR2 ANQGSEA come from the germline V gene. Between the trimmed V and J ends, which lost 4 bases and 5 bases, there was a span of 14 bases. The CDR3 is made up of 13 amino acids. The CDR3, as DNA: TGCAGCGTTGTATATAGCGGCCCCGAGACCCAGTACTTC. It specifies CSVVYSGPETQYF.

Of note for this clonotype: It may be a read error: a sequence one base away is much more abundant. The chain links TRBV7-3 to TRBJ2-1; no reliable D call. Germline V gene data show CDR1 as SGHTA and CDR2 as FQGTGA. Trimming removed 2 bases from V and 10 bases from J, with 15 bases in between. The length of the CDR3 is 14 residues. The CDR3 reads CASSLDGGFYEQFF. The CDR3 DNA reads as TGTGCCAGCAGCTTAGACGGTGGGTTCTACGAGCAGTTCTTC.